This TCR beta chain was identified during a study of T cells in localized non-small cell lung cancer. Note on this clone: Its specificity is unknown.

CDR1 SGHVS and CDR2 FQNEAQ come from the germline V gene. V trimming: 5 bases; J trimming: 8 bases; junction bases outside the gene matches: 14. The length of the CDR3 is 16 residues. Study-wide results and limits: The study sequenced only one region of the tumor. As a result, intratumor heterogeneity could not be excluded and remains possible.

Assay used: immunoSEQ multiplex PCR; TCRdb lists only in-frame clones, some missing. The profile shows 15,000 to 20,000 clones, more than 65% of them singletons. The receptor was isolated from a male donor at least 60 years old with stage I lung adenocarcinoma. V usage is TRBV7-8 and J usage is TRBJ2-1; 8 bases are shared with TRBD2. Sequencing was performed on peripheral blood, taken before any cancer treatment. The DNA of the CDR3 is TGTGCCAGCAGCCGTAGCGGCTACCCCGGGGGGGATGAGCAGTTCTTC. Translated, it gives CASSRSGYPGGDEQFF. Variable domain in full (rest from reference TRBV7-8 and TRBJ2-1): GAGVSQSPRYKVAKRGQDVALRCDPISGHVSLFWYQQALGQGPEFLTYFQNEAQLDKSGLPSDRFFAERPEGSVSTLKIQRTQQEDSAVYLCASSRSGYPGGDEQFFGPGTRLTVL.